This T cell receptor (beta chain) was recovered during a study of human CD8 memory T cell subsets. Study-wide findings and caveats: Chao1 was used to estimate diversity, and its estimates suggested stem-like memory T cells were more diverse than precursor exhausted T cells. The overlap between stem-like memory and precursor exhausted T cell repertoires was minimal.

The CDR3 covers 13 residues. Looked up from germline, CDR1 is SQVTM and CDR2 is ANQGSEA. The TPEX subset meant dysfunctional early memory CD8+ cells, CCR7+ PD-1+ TIGIT+. From buffy coats of healthy donors, the PBMC were obtained. The source of the RNA was duplicate vials containing fewer than 180,000 sorted CD8+ T cells for each subset. UMI-labeled 5' RACE yielded the TCR beta libraries. With the 5' RACE reads reprocessed, TCRdb shows one record per CDR3 protein and no DNA. The sample holds around 10,000 distinct CDR3 sequences. Details on this clonotype: Its antigen is as yet unknown.

Material: CD8+ T cells from PBMCs. This receptor was identified in a human donor in good health. V is TRBV29-1 and J is TRBJ1-1; with no DNA, the TCRdb D assignment of TRBD1 cannot be verified. CDR3 in amino acids: CSVVGRGNTEAFF.